These T cell receptor beta chains were read from a single sample in a study of blood T cell repertoires in COVID-19. The method was immunoSEQ multiplex PCR; TCRdb's version includes in-frame clones alone and lacks a portion of them. The table has hundreds of thousands of clones, about 85% seen once. The sequencing input was PBMCs or T cells enriched from blood (not recorded which). These receptors originate from a man aged 35-49 years who had recovered from COVID-19. CDR3s include the opening cysteine and the closing phenylalanine or tryptophan. Fields, in order: clone size, V gene, D gene, J gene, CDR3 DNA, CDR3 protein. The D gene is left open where the match is weak. The size of a clone is reported for some rows only, either as once, few or many, or as a class for expanded clones.

abundance: .; v_gene: TRBV19; d_gene: TRBD2; j_gene: TRBJ2-1; CDR3nt: TGTGCCAGTAGTAGGTTAGCGGGAGGGAACAATGAGCAGTTCTTC; CDR3aa: CASSRLAGGNNEQFF
abundance: .; v_gene: TRBV3-1/TRBV3-2; d_gene: .; j_gene: TRBJ1-5; CDR3nt: TGTGCCAGCAGCCATAGGGGACAGCCCCAGCATTTT; CDR3aa: CASSHRGQPQHF
abundance: .; v_gene: TRBV7-2; d_gene: TRBD1; j_gene: TRBJ1-1; CDR3nt: TGTGCCAGCAGCTTAGCGGGACAGGGGGTGAACACTGAAGCTTTCTTT; CDR3aa: CASSLAGQGVNTEAFF
abundance: .; v_gene: TRBV6-1; d_gene: .; j_gene: TRBJ1-2; CDR3nt: TGTGCCAGCAGTGAAAGGTCAGGGTATAACATCTATGGCTACACCTTC; CDR3aa: CASSERSGYNIYGYTF
abundance: .; v_gene: TRBV15; d_gene: TRBD1; j_gene: TRBJ2-4; CDR3nt: TGTGCCACCAGCAGAGATGTGGGACAGGTGAACATTCAGTACTTC; CDR3aa: CATSRDVGQVNIQYF
abundance: .; v_gene: TRBV9; d_gene: .; j_gene: TRBJ2-5; CDR3nt: TGTGCCAGCAGCGTAGGGGGTAGGGGGGAGACCCAGTACTTC; CDR3aa: CASSVGGRGETQYF
abundance: .; v_gene: TRBV5-6; d_gene: TRBD1; j_gene: TRBJ1-5; CDR3nt: TGTGCCAGCAGCTCAAGGGGTACAGGGGTTGGTCAGCCCCAGCATTTT; CDR3aa: CASSSRGTGVGQPQHF
abundance: .; v_gene: TRBV13; d_gene: TRBD1; j_gene: TRBJ1-2; CDR3nt: TGTGCCAGCAGCCCGGACAGGGACCTCTATGGCTACACCTTC; CDR3aa: CASSPDRDLYGYTF
abundance: .; v_gene: TRBV7-6; d_gene: TRBD2; j_gene: TRBJ2-7; CDR3nt: TGTGCCAGCAGCTTAGCGGGAGGGTACGAGCAGTACTTC; CDR3aa: CASSLAGGYEQYF
abundance: .; v_gene: TRBV2; d_gene: .; j_gene: TRBJ2-5; CDR3nt: TGTGCCAGCAGCAGGTGGGACCAAGAGACCCAGTACTTC; CDR3aa: CASSRWDQETQYF
abundance: .; v_gene: TRBV5-1; d_gene: .; j_gene: TRBJ2-2; CDR3nt: TGCGCCAGCAGCCTGACGGGGAACGGGGAGCTGTTTTTT; CDR3aa: CASSLTGNGELFF
abundance: many; v_gene: TRBV28; d_gene: TRBD1; j_gene: TRBJ1-2; CDR3nt: TGTGCCAGCAGGGAGGCAGGGGGGCAATATGGCTACACCTTC; CDR3aa: CASREAGGQYGYTF
abundance: .; v_gene: TRBV5-6; d_gene: TRBD2; j_gene: TRBJ2-3; CDR3nt: TGTGCCAGCACCCAGCTTGCGGGGGGTTTTAGCACAGATACGCAGTATTTT; CDR3aa: CASTQLAGGFSTDTQYF
abundance: .; v_gene: TRBV18; d_gene: .; j_gene: TRBJ2-7; CDR3nt: TGTGCCAGCTCGTCCGACCCAGGCGTATTTAACTTC; CDR3aa: CASSSDPGVFNF
abundance: .; v_gene: TRBV30; d_gene: TRBD2; j_gene: TRBJ2-1; CDR3nt: TGTGCCTGGAGAGAAAGCGGGAGTCCCCACAATGAGCAGTTCTTC; CDR3aa: CAWRESGSPHNEQFF
abundance: .; v_gene: TRBV19; d_gene: TRBD2; j_gene: TRBJ2-1; CDR3nt: TGTGCCAGTAGTATAGTAGCGGGAGGGTCCTACAATGAGCAGTTCTTC; CDR3aa: CASSIVAGGSYNEQFF
abundance: .; v_gene: TRBV5-1; d_gene: .; j_gene: TRBJ1-4; CDR3nt: TGCGCCAGCAGCTTGATTCGGGGAACTAATGAAAAACTGTTTTTT; CDR3aa: CASSLIRGTNEKLFF
abundance: few; v_gene: TRBV5-4; d_gene: .; j_gene: TRBJ1-3; CDR3nt: TGTGCCAGCAGCGCCTCCAGTGGAAACACCATATATTTT; CDR3aa: CASSASSGNTIYF
abundance: .; v_gene: TRBV10-3; d_gene: TRBD1; j_gene: TRBJ2-2; CDR3nt: TGTGCCATCAGTGAGTCTGAACAGGGGGCGAACACCGGGGAGCTGTTTTTT; CDR3aa: CAISESEQGANTGELFF
abundance: few; v_gene: TRBV6-5; d_gene: .; j_gene: TRBJ1-5; CDR3nt: TGTGCCAGCAGACAACAGGGTTATAGCAATCAGCCCCAGCATTTT; CDR3aa: CASRQQGYSNQPQHF
abundance: .; v_gene: TRBV12-3/TRBV12-4; d_gene: .; j_gene: TRBJ2-1; CDR3nt: TGTGCCAGCAGTGGACACTACAATGAGCAGTTCTTC; CDR3aa: CASSGHYNEQFF
abundance: .; v_gene: TRBV10-3; d_gene: .; j_gene: TRBJ1-2; CDR3nt: TGTGCCATCAGTACTGACAGCTATGGCTACACCTTC; CDR3aa: CAISTDSYGYTF
abundance: .; v_gene: TRBV19; d_gene: .; j_gene: TRBJ1-1; CDR3nt: TGTGCCAGTAGTATAGTACAGGGAGTTGGAACTGAAGCTTTCTTT; CDR3aa: CASSIVQGVGTEAFF
abundance: .; v_gene: TRBV11-2; d_gene: .; j_gene: TRBJ2-5; CDR3nt: TGTGCCAGCAGCTTTGGGCAGAAAGAGACCCAGTACTTC; CDR3aa: CASSFGQKETQYF
abundance: .; v_gene: TRBV20-1; d_gene: .; j_gene: TRBJ2-3; CDR3nt: TGCAGTGCAACTCTCACAGATACGCAGTATTTT; CDR3aa: CSATLTDTQYF
abundance: .; v_gene: TRBV4-2; d_gene: TRBD2; j_gene: TRBJ2-7; CDR3nt: TGTGCCAGCAGCCAAGAAGCACTAGCGGGATCGCCCTACGAGCAGTACTTC; CDR3aa: CASSQEALAGSPYEQYF